The 5 T cell receptor beta chains in this list originate from one sample, sequenced in a study of T cell changes during pregnancy in multiple sclerosis. Assay used: immunoSEQ multiplex PCR; TCRdb lists only in-frame clones, some missing. This sample carries 65,000 to 90,000 clones, roughly nine tenths of them seen once, and the ten largest clones take 3% to 4%. This specimen was PBMCs, taken in the first trimester of pregnancy. The receptors were gathered from a female donor in good health, serving as a control in a pregnancy study. Some clones in this sample may be carry-over from other donors' samples.

V and J are TRBV5-1 and TRBJ2-5; tentatively, D is TRBD1 (6 bases). The CDR3 loop spans 14 amino acids. Trimming took off 4 bases at V and 6 bases at J, with 16 bases between the two ends. The V gene's germline CDR1 is SGHRS and CDR2 YFSETQ. CDR3 coding DNA: TGCGCCAGCAGCGATATACAGGGTAGTCAGACCCAGTACTTC. This translates into CASSDIQGSQTQYF.

This chain links TRBV27 with TRBJ2-3; perhaps TRBD1 as D (6 bases). Germline V gene data show CDR1 as MNHEY and CDR2 as SMNVEV (reference sequence). CDR3 size: 13 residues. V lost 6 bases to trimming and J lost 7 bases, with 14 bases between them. For the CDR3, the DNA is TGTGCCAGCAGCAGGACAGAAGGATATACGCAGTATTTT. It codes for CASSRTEGYTQYF.

The chain couples TRBV4-1 to TRBJ1-2; D gene ambiguous. Germline loops: CDR1 MGHRA, CDR2 YSYEKL. The V and J ends lost 4 bases and 1 base respectively, with 22 bases between them. This CDR3 comprises 18 residues. The CDR3 sequence: CASSLLPGTGKLNYGYTF. CDR3 coding DNA: TGCGCCAGCAGCCTACTCCCGGGCACCGGGAAGCTTAACTATGGCTACACCTTC.

CDR3 amino acids: CASYSRDRSSYEQYF. The CDR3 DNA reads as TGTGCCAGCTACTCCCGGGACAGATCTTCCTACGAGCAGTACTTC. The chain joins TRBV6-1 to TRBJ2-7; 7 nucleotides agree with TRBD1. The junction had 11 bases not matched to a gene; V was cut back by 8 bases and J by 1 base. Germline V lookup: CDR1 MNHNS, CDR2 SASEGT. The CDR3 is made up of 15 amino acids.

The chain has TRBV28 and TRBJ2-3; a weak D match, TRBD2 (7 bases). Germline CDR1 MDHEN, CDR2 SYDVKM. This CDR3 comprises 15 residues. Trimming removed 3 bases at V and 3 bases at J, with 13 bases between. CDR3: CASSFWGGGTDTQYF. The DNA of the CDR3 is TGTGCCAGCAGTTTCTGGGGGGGCGGTACAGATACGCAGTATTTT.